The rows below give T cell receptor beta chains drawn from one sample of a study of blood T cell repertoires in COVID-19. Using immunoSEQ multiplex PCR, the repertoire was profiled, and TCRdb retains in-frame clones only, with some absent. The sample lists some 160,000 clones; around 85% were seen once. The sample comprised peripheral blood. Receptors originate from a woman between 65 and 79 years old with acute or convalescent COVID-19. CDR3s include the opening cysteine and the closing phenylalanine or tryptophan. A D gene is named only where the DNA matches it firmly. The size entry is marked missing in some rows and otherwise reads once, few, many or a size class.

J gene | clone size | V gene | D gene | CDR3 protein | CDR3 DNA
TRBJ2-5 | . | TRBV4-3 | TRBD2 | CASSQDRRGDETQYF | TGCGCCAGCAGCCAAGATAGGCGGGGGGACGAGACCCAGTACTTC
TRBJ1-4 | . | TRBV4-3 | . | CASSPQGASVEKLFF | TGCGCCAGCAGCCCACAGGGCGCCTCGGTAGAAAAACTGTTTTTT
TRBJ2-3 | . | TRBV5-4 | . | CASSFAGSHTQYF | TGTGCCAGCAGCTTCGCAGGGTCGCATACGCAGTATTTT
TRBJ1-2 | . | TRBV9 | . | CASSAHSKTGGYTF | TGTGCCAGCAGCGCCCATTCAAAAACAGGGGGCTACACCTTC
TRBJ1-4 | . | TRBV28 | . | CASSLPPVQRGRLFF | TGTGCCAGCAGTTTACCTCCCGTACAGCGGGGGAGGCTGTTTTTT
TRBJ2-2 | . | TRBV6-1 | . | CASSETGGGTGELFF | TGTGCCAGCAGTGAAACAGGGGGGGGCACCGGGGAGCTGTTTTTT
TRBJ1-6 | . | TRBV3-1/TRBV3-2 | TRBD1 | CASSVGQGANSPLHF | TGTGCCAGCAGCGTGGGACAGGGGGCGAATTCACCCCTCCACTTT
TRBJ1-5 | . | TRBV19 | . | CASNDRYNQPQHF | TGTGCCAGCAACGACAGGTACAATCAGCCCCAGCATTTT
TRBJ1-2 | . | TRBV4-3 | . | CASSQAGTNYYGYTF | TGCGCCAGCAGCCAAGCCGGGACAAACTACTATGGCTACACCTTC
TRBJ2-2 | once | TRBV5-1 | . | CASKVAPGSPGELFF | TGCGCCAGCAAAGTAGCCCCGGGGAGCCCCGGGGAGCTGTTTTTT
TRBJ2-1 | . | TRBV7-9 | TRBD1 | CASSVYRDRGRNEQFF | TGTGCCAGCAGCGTATACCGGGACAGGGGCAGGAATGAGCAGTTCTTC
TRBJ1-2 | . | TRBV7-8 | . | CASSLEPKGESYGYTF | TGTGCCAGCAGCTTAGAGCCCAAGGGAGAGAGCTATGGCTACACCTTC
TRBJ2-3 | . | TRBV30 | . | CAWSVSPSGTQYF | TGTGCCTGGAGTGTCTCTCCCTCCGGTACGCAGTATTTT
TRBJ2-1 | . | TRBV7-2 | . | CASSFAGLTNEQFF | TGTGCCAGCAGCTTTGCGGGGCTCACGAATGAGCAGTTCTTC
TRBJ1-5 | . | TRBV7-2 | . | CASSSTVSQPQHF | TGTGCCAGCAGCTCGACAGTCAGTCAGCCCCAGCATTTT
TRBJ1-1 | . | TRBV19 | TRBD1 | CASRPGQVMNTEAFF | TGTGCCAGTAGGCCAGGACAGGTCATGAACACTGAAGCTTTCTTT
TRBJ1-4 | . | TRBV2 | TRBD1 | CAKGTGGNEKLFF | TGTGCCAAGGGGACAGGGGGTAATGAAAAACTGTTTTTT
TRBJ2-5 | . | TRBV10-3 | . | CAISGTTQETQYF | TGTGCCATCAGCGGGACAACACAAGAGACCCAGTACTTC
TRBJ1-1 | once | TRBV24-1 | . | CATSDSTRGTEAFF | TGTGCCACCAGTGACTCAACACGGGGCACTGAAGCTTTCTTT
TRBJ2-3 | . | TRBV5-6 | . | CASSLLRSDTQYF | TGTGCCAGCAGCTTGCTGCGTTCAGATACGCAGTATTTT
TRBJ2-1 | . | TRBV29-1 | TRBD2 | CSVTSGRGQGGYNEQFF | TGCAGCGTAACTAGCGGGAGGGGGCAGGGGGGCTACAATGAGCAGTTCTTC
TRBJ1-3 | . | TRBV7-8 | . | CASSLGLPRSGNTIYF | TGTGCCAGCAGCTTAGGACTCCCGAGGTCTGGAAACACCATATATTTT
TRBJ2-7 | . | TRBV6-5 | TRBD2 | CASTLTSGAYEQYF | TGTGCCAGCACCCTGACTAGCGGGGCCTACGAGCAGTACTTC
TRBJ1-1 | . | TRBV5-1 | . | CASSLEGFGFAEAFF | TGCGCCAGCAGCTTGGAGGGGTTTGGTTTCGCTGAAGCTTTCTTT
TRBJ2-3 | . | TRBV7-2 | . | CASSLAVGVGSDTQYF | TGTGCCAGCAGCTTAGCCGTGGGAGTAGGCTCAGATACGCAGTATTTT
TRBJ1-2 | . | TRBV10-3 | . | CAISGGTGNYGYTF | TGTGCCATCAGTGGGGGTACAGGGAACTATGGCTACACCTTC
TRBJ1-1 | . | TRBV7-7 | . | CASSRDLNTEAFF | TGTGCTAGCAGCAGGGACTTGAACACTGAAGCTTTCTTT
TRBJ2-5 | . | TRBV30 | TRBD2 | CAWSVGTSSETQYF | TGTGCCTGGAGTGTAGGGACTAGCTCGGAGACCCAGTACTTC
TRBJ2-6 | once | TRBV7-2 | . | CASTGGGQGVSSGANVLTF | TGTGCCAGCACCGGGGGGGGACAGGGTGTTAGCTCTGGGGCCAACGTCCTGACTTTC
TRBJ2-7 | . | TRBV3-1/TRBV3-2 | TRBD2 | CASSQDGRLAGNEQYF | TGTGCCAGCAGCCAAGACGGTAGGTTAGCGGGAAACGAGCAGTACTTC
TRBJ2-7 | . | TRBV6-6 | TRBD1 | CASSYRQGVYEQYF | TGTGCCAGCAGTTATCGGCAGGGGGTCTACGAGCAGTACTTC
TRBJ1-4 | few | TRBV7-6 | . | CASSKRQITTGKTNEKLFF | TGTGCCAGCAGTAAACGACAAATAACAACAGGGAAGACTAATGAAAAACTGTTTTTT
TRBJ1-3 | . | TRBV28 | TRBD1 | CASSWGQSGNTIYF | TGTGCCAGCAGTTGGGGACAGTCTGGAAACACCATATATTTT